The TCR beta chain described here comes from a study of T cells in Graves' hyperthyroidism and ophthalmopathy. Points from the study as a whole: In the blood, most expanded thyroid clonotypes above 0.001 appeared as well.

TCR beta CDR3 regions were amplified from RNA transcripts. The primer set for the first-round RT-PCR of the TCR CDR3 was HTBI. MiXCR was run by TCRdb on the multiplex PCR reads, yielding one entry per CDR3 protein. The repertoire holds some 650,000 distinct CDR3 sequences, with roughly a sixth as singletons. Trimming took off 2 bases at V and 3 bases at J, with 15 bases between the two ends. The CDR3 totals 16 residues. The V gene's germline CDR1 is SGHVS and CDR2 FQNEAQ. This clonotype was counted at least ten times. As yet, its antigen is unknown. This receptor was identified in a woman in her 40s with Graves' ophthalmopathy. The genes are TRBV7-8 and TRBJ2-3; D possibly corresponds to TRBD2 (5 bases). Sequencing input: blood. Here the CDR3 reads CASSLPPPLETDTQYF. CDR3 nucleotides: TGTGCCAGCAGCTTACCCCCCCCACTAGAGACAGATACGCAGTATTTT.